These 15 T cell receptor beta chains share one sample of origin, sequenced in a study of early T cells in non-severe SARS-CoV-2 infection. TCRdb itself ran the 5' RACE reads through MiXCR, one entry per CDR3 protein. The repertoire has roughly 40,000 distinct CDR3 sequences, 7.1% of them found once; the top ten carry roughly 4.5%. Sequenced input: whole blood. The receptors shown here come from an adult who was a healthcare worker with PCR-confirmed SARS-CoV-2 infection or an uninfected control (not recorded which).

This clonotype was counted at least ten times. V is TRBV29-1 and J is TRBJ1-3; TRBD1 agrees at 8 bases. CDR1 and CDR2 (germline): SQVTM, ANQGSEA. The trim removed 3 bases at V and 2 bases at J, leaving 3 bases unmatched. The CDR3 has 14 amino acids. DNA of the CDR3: TGCAGCGTTGATAAGACAGGGGCTGGAAACACCATATATTTT. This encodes CSVDKTGAGNTIYF. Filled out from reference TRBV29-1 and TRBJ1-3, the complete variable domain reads SAVISQKPSRDICQRGTSLTIQCQVDSQVTMMFWYRQQPGQSLTLIATANQGSEATYESGFVIDKFPISRPNLTFSTLTVSNMSPEDSSIYLCSVDKTGAGNTIYFGEGSWLTVV.

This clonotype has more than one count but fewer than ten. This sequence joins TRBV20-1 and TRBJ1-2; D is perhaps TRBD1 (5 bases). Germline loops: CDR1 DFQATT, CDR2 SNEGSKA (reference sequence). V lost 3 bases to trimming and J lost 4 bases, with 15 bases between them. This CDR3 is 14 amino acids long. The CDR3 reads CSARVGVRSYGYTF. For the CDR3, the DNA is TGCAGTGCTAGGGTAGGGGTTCGGAGCTATGGCTACACCTTC.

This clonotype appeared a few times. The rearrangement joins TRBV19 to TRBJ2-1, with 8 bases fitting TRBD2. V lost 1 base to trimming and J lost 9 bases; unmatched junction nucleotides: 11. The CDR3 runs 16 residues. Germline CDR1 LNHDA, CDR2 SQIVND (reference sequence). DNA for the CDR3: TGTGCCAGTAGTATAGTGGGACGGGGGGGTCTTTCTGAGCAGTTCTTC. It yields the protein CASSIVGRGGLSEQFF.

CDR3 amino acids: CASSRQDNPATGELFF. DNA for the CDR3: TGCGCCAGCAGCCGACAGGACAACCCTGCCACCGGGGAGCTGTTTTTT. The chain combines TRBV5-1 with TRBJ2-2; D might be TRBD1 (6 bases). Between the trimmed V and J ends, which lost 4 bases and 4 bases, there was a span of 17 bases. The CDR3 spans 16 residues. The germline V gene encodes CDR1 SGHRS and CDR2 YFSETQ.

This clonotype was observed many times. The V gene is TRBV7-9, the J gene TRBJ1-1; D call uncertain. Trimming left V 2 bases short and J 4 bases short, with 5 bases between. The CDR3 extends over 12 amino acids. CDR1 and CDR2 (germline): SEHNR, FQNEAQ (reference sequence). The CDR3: CASSLRATEAFF. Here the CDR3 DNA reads TGTGCCAGCAGCTTAAGGGCCACTGAAGCTTTCTTT.

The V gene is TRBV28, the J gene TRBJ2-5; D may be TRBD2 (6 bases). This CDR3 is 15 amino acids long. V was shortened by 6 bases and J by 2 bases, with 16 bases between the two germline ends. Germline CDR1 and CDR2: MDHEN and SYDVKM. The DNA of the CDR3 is TGTGCCAGCAGCGGGAGAGCGGTGGGGCAAGAGACCCAGTACTTC. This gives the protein CASSGRAVGQETQYF.

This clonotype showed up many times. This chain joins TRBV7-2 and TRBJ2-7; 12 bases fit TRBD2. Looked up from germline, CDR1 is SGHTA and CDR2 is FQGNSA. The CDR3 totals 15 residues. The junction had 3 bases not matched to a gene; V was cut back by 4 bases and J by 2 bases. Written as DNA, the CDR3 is TGTGCCAGCAGCTCTGGACTAGCGGGGACCTACGAGCAGTACTTC. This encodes CASSSGLAGTYEQYF.

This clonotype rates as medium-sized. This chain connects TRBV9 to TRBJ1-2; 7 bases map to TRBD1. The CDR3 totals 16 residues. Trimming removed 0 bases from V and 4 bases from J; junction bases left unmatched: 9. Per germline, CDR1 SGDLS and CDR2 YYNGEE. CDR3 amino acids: CASSVGDRPSTYGYTF. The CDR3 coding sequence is TGTGCCAGCAGCGTAGGGGACAGACCCTCAACCTATGGCTACACCTTC.

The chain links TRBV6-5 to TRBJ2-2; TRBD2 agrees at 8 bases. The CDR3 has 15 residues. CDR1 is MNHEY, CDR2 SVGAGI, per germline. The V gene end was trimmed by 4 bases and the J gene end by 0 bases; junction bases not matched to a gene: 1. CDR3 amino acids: CASSLGLANTGELFF. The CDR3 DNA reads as TGTGCCAGCAGTTTGGGACTAGCGAACACCGGGGAGCTGTTTTTT.

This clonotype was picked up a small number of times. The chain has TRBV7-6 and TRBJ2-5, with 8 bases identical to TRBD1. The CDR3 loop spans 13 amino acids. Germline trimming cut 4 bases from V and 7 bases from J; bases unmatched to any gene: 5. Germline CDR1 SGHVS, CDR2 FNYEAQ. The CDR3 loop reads CASSSTGESTQYF. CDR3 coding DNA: TGTGCCAGCAGCTCGACAGGGGAATCGACCCAGTACTTC.

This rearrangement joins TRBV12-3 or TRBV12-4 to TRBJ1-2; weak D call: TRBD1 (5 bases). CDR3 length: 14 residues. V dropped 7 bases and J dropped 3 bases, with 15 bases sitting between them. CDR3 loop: CASTQGQGDYGYTF. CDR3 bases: TGTGCCAGCACCCAAGGGCAGGGCGACTATGGCTACACCTTC.

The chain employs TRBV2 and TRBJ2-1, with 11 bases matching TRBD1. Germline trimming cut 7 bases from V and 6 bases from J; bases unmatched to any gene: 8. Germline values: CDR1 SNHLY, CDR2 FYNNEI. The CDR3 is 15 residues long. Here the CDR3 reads CASIRGTGGLNEQFF. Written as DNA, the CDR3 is TGTGCCAGCATACGAGGGACAGGGGGACTCAATGAGCAGTTCTTC. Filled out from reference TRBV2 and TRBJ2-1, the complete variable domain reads EPEVTQTPSHQVTQMGQEVILRCVPISNHLYFYWYRQILGQKVEFLVSFYNNEISEKSEIFDDQFSVERPDGSNFTLKIRSTKLEDSAMYFCASIRGTGGLNEQFFGPGTRLTVL.

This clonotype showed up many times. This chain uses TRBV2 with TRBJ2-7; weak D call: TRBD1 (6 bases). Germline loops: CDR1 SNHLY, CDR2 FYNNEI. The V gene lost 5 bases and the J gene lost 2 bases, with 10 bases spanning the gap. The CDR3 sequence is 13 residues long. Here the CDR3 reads CASSPRGTYEQYF. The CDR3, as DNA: TGTGCCAGCAGTCCCAGGGGAACCTACGAGCAGTACTTC.

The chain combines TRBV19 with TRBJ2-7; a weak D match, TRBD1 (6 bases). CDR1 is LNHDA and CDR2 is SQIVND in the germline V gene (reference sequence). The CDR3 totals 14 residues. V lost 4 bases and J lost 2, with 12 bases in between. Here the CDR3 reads CASSSRDTAYEQYF. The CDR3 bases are TGTGCCAGTAGTAGCCGGGACACAGCCTACGAGCAGTACTTC.

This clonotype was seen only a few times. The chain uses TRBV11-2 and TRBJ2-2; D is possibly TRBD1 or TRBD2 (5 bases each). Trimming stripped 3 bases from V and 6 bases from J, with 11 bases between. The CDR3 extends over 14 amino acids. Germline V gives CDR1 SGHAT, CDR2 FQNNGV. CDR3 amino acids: CASSLRGDAGELFF. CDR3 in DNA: TGTGCCAGCAGCTTGAGGGGCGACGCCGGGGAGCTGTTTTTT.